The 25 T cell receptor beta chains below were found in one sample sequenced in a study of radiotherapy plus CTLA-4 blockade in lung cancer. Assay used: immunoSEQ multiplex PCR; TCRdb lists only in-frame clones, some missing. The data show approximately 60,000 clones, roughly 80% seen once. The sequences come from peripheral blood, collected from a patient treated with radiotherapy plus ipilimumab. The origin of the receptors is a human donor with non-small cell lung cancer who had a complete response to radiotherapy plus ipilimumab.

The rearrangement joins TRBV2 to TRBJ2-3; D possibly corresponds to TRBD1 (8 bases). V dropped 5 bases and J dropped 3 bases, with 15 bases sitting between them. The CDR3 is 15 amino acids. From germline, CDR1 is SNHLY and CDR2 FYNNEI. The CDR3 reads CASSYDRGGTDTQYF. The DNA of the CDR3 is TGTGCCAGCAGTTATGACAGGGGAGGGACAGATACGCAGTATTTT.

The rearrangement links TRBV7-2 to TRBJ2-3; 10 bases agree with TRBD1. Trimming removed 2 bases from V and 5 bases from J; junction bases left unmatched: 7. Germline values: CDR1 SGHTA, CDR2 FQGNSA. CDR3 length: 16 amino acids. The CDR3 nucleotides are TGTGCCAGCAGCTTAATTCCGGGACAGGGGTTAGATACGCAGTATTTT. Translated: CASSLIPGQGLDTQYF.

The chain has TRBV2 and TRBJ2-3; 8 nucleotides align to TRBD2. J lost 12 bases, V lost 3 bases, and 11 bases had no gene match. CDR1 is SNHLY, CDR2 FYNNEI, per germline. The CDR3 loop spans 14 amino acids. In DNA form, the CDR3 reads TGTGCCAGCAGTGAGGGACTAGATCCCATACGACAGTATTTT. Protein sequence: CASSEGLDPIRQYF.

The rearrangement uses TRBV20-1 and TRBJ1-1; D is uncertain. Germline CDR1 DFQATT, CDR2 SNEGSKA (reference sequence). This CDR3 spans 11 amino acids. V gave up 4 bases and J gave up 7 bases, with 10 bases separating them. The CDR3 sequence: CSATSQYEAFF. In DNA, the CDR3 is TGCAGTGCTACGTCTCAATATGAAGCTTTCTTT.

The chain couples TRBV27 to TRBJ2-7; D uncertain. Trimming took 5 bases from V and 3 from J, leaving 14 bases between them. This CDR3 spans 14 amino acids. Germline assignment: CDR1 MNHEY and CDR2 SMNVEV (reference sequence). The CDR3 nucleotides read TGTGCCAGCAGTCCCCTCGTGTCGGTCTACGAGCAGTACTTC. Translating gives CASSPLVSVYEQYF.

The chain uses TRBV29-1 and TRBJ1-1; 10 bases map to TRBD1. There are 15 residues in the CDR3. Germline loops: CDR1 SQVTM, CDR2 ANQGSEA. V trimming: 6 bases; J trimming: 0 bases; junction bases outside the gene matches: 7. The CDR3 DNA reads TGCAGCGTAATGGGGACAGGGGCTATGAACACTGAAGCTTTCTTT. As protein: CSVMGTGAMNTEAFF.

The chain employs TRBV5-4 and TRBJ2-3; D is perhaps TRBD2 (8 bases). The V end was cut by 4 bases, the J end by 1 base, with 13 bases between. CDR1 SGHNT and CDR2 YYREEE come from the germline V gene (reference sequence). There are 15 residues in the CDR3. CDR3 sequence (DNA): TGTGCCAGCAGCCCGGGGGGGACAGGCACAGATACGCAGTATTTT. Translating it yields CASSPGGTGTDTQYF.

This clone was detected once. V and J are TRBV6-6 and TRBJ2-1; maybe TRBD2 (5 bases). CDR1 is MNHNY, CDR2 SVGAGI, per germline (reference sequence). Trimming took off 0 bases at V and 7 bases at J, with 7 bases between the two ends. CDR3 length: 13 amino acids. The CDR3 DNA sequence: TGTGCCAGCAGTTACTCGAGCGGAAATGAGCAGTTCTTC. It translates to CASSYSSGNEQFF.

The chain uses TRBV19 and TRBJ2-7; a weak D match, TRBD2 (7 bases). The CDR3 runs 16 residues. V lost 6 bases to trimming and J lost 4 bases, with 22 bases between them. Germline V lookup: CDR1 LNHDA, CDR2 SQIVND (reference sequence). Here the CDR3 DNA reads TGTGCCAGTAGAGGGGGGGGCCACAGCGTGTTTTACGAGCAGTACGTC. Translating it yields CASRGGGHSVFYEQYV.

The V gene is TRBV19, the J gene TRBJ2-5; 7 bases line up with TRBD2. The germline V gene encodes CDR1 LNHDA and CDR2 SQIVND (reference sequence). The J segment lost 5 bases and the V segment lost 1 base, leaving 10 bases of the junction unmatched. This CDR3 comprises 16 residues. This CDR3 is CASSIARGGAGETQYF. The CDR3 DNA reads TGTGCCAGTAGTATAGCTAGGGGAGGGGCCGGCGAGACCCAGTACTTC.

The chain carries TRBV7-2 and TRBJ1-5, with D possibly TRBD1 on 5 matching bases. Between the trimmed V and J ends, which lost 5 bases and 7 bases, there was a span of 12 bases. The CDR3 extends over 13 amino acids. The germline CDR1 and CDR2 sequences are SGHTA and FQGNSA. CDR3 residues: CASSPGMGQPQHF. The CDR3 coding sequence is TGTGCCAGCAGCCCAGGGATGGGCCAGCCCCAGCATTTT.

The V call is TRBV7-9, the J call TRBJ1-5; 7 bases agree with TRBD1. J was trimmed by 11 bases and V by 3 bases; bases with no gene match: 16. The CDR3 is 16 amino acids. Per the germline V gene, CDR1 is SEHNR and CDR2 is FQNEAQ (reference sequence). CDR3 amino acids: CASSLGTGVGRGSQHF. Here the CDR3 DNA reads TGTGCCAGCAGCTTGGGTACAGGGGTCGGGAGAGGGTCCCAGCATTTT.

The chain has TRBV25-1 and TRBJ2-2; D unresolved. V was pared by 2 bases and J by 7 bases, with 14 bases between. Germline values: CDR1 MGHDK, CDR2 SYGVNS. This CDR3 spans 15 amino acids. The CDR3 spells CASSENSFRLGELFF. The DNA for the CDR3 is TGTGCCAGCAGTGAAAATAGTTTTCGGCTCGGGGAGCTGTTTTTT.

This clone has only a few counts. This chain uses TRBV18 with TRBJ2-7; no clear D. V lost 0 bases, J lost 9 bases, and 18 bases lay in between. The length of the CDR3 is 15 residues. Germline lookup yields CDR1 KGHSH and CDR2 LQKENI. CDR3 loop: CASSPPGGELVGQYF. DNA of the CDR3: TGTGCCAGCTCACCACCGGGCGGTGAGTTAGTCGGGCAGTACTTC.

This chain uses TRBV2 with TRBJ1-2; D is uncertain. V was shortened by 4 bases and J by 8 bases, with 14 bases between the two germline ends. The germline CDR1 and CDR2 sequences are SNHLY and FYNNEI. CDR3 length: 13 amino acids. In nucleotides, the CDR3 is TGTGCCAGCAGTGGGGCAGAAATGACGGGCTACACCTTC. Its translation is CASSGAEMTGYTF.

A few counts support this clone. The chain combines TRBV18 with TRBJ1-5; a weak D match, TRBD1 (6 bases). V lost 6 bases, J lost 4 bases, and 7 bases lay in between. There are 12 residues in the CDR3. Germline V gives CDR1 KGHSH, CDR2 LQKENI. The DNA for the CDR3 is TGTGCCAGCTCTGGACAGAATCAGCCCCAGCATTTT. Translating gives CASSGQNQPQHF.

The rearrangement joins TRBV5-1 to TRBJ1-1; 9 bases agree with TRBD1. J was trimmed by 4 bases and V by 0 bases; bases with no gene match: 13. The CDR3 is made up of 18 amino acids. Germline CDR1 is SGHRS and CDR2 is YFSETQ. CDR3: CASSLAGTGRAQGTEAFF. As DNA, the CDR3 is TGCGCCAGCAGCTTGGCCGGGACAGGGCGCGCTCAGGGCACTGAAGCTTTCTTT.

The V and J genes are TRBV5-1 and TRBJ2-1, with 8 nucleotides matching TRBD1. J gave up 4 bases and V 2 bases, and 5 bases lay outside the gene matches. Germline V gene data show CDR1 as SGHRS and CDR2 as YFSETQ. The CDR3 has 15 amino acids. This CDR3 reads CASSFLQGDYNEQFF. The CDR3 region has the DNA TGCGCCAGCAGCTTCTTACAGGGGGATTACAATGAGCAGTTCTTC.

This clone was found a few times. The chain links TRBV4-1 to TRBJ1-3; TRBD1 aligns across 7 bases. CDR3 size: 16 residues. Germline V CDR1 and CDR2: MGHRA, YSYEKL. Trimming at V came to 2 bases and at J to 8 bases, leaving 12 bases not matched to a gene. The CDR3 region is CASSQKYGQDRHTIYF. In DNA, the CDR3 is TGCGCCAGCAGCCAAAAATACGGACAGGATCGACACACCATATATTTT.

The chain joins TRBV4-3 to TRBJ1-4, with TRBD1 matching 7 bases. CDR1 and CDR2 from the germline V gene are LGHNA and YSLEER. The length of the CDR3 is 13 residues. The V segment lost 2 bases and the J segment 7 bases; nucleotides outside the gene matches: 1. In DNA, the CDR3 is TGCGCCAGCAGCCAAACAGGGGTTGAAAAACTGTTTTTT. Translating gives CASSQTGVEKLFF.

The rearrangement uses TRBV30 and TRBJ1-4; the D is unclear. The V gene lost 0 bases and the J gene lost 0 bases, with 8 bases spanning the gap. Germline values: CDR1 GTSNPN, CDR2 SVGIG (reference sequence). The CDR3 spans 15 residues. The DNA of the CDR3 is TGTGCCTGGAGTGTAAAGGTTTCAACTAATGAAAAACTGTTTTTT. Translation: CAWSVKVSTNEKLFF.

CDR3 bases: TGTGCCAGCAGCGGGGCCCTCGGCAATACGCAGTATTTT. Amino acids: CASSGALGNTQYF. The chain is built from TRBV9 and TRBJ2-3; the D is unclear. V was clipped by 3 bases and J by 7 bases, with 12 bases between them. The CDR3 length is 13 residues. Germline V gene lookup returns CDR1 SGDLS and CDR2 YYNGEE.

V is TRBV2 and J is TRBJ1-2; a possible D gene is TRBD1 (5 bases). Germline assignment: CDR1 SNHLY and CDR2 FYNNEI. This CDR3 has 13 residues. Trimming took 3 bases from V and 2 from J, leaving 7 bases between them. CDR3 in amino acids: CASSEGRNYGYTF. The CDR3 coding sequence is TGTGCCAGCAGTGAGGGGCGGAACTATGGCTACACCTTC.

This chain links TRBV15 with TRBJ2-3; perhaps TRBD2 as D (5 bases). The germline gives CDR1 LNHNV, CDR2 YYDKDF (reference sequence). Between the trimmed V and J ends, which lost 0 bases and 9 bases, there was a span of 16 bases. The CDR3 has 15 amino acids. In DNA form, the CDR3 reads TGTGCCACCAGCAGAGATTTTGGACTTTCGGAGACGCAGTATTTT. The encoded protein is CATSRDFGLSETQYF.

The CDR3 DNA reads TGTGCCAGCTCACCCTTCACAGGGGGGACTAATGAAAAACTGTTTTTT. It specifies CASSPFTGGTNEKLFF. The chain is built from TRBV18 and TRBJ1-4, with 8 bases fitting TRBD1. The CDR3 totals 16 residues. The germline gives CDR1 KGHSH, CDR2 LQKENI. The junction had 5 bases not matched to a gene; V was cut back by 3 bases and J by 2 bases. The whole variable domain, filled in from reference TRBV18 and TRBJ1-4, reads NAGVMQNPRHLVRRRGQEARLRCSPMKGHSHVYWYRQLPEEGLKFMVYLQKENIIDESGMPKERFSAEFPKEGPSILRIQQVVRGDSAAYFCASSPFTGGTNEKLFFGSGTQLSVL.